The sequence of this TCR beta chain was determined in a study of CD8 T cells in ankylosing spondylitis. Study results and caveats: Made up of 7 to 9 highly homologous variants, a TCR beta motif appeared characteristic of ankylosing spondylitis blood.

J gave up 6 bases and V 4 bases, and 7 bases lay outside the gene matches. The CDR3 contains 14 residues. Per the germline V gene, CDR1 is MGHRA and CDR2 is YSYEKL. A note on this clonotype: Its antigen is unidentified.

TCRdb redid the calling of the 5' RACE reads with MiXCR, one entry per CDR3 protein. The sample holds some 800,000 distinct CDR3 sequences; 10% to 15% are singletons and the top ten take approximately 0.51%. V usage is TRBV4-1 and J usage is TRBJ2-3, with 7 nucleotides matching TRBD1. This receptor was obtained from a male donor with ankylosing spondylitis. Sequencing was done on a sample of blood, either unsorted or a sorted T cell fraction (not recorded which). CDR3 residues: CASSRGTAYDTQYF. The CDR3 nucleotides read TGCGCCAGCAGCCGAGGGACAGCATACGATACGCAGTATTTT.